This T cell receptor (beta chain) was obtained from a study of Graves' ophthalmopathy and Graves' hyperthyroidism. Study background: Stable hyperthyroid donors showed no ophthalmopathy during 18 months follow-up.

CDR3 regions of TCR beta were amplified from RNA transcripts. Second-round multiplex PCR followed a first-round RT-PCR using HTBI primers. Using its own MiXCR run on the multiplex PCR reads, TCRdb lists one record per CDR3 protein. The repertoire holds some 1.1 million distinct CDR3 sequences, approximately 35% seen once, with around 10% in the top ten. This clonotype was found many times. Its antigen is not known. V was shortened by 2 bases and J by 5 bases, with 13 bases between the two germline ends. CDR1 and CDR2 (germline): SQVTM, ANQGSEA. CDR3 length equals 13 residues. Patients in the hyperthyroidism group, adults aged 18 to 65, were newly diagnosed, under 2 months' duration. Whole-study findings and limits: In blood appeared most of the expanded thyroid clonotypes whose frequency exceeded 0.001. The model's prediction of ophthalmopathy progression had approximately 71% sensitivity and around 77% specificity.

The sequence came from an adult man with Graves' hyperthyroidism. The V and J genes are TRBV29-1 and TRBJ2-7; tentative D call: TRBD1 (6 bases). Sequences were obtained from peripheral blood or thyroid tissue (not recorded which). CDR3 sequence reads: CSVEPGERNEQYF. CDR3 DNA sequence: TGCAGCGTTGAACCAGGGGAACGCAACGAGCAGTACTTC.